The clone carrying this T cell receptor (beta chain) has at least ten counts. Amplification targeted TCR beta CDR3 regions from RNA transcripts. HTBI primers were used for first-round RT-PCR of the TCR CDR3. Each CDR3 protein gets one entry after TCRdb re-called the multiplex PCR reads with MiXCR. The table has roughly 200,000 distinct CDR3 sequences, 15% to 20% seen once. The data stem from a study of T cells in Graves' hyperthyroidism and ophthalmopathy. Trimming removed 4 bases from V and 6 bases from J; junction bases left unmatched: 2. In germline, CDR1 is SEHNR, CDR2 FQNEAQ (reference sequence). CDR3 length: 12 residues. It was considered stable Graves' hyperthyroidism when ophthalmopathy did not progress within 18 months. In making diagnoses, clinical symptoms, serum thyroxine and TRAb, thyroid ultrasound and orbital computed tomography were all used.

The specimen sequenced was blood. The chain links TRBV7-9 to TRBJ1-2; TRBD1 matches at 7 bases. This TCR was sampled from a middle-aged man with Graves' hyperthyroidism. The DNA of the CDR3 is TGTGCCAGCAGCTCCAGGGGGGATGGCTACACCTTC. Translated, it gives CASSSRGDGYTF. Looking up the rest from reference TRBV7-9 and TRBJ1-2 gives the full variable domain: DTGVSQNPRHKITKRGQNVTFRCDPISEHNRLYWYRQTLGQGPEFLTYFQNEAQLEKSRLLSDRFSAERPKGSFSTLEIQRTEQGDSAMYLCASSSRGDGYTFGSGTRLTVV.